The T cell receptor (beta chain) under discussion was sequenced for a study of beta chain features in type 1 diabetes. Sequenced material consisted of expressed TCRB transcripts (all of the isolated RNA was reverse transcribed). Naive, central memory and regulatory T cell samples produced a mean of about 3.5 million reads. Data came from immunoSEQ multiplex PCR; TCRdb stores just in-frame clones and leaves some out. This table has roughly 400,000 clones, over 9% appearing once. Notes on the study in general: Compared to healthy donors, patients appeared to have naive, central memory and Treg TCRB repertoires that were more alike. Moderately but significantly shorter TCRB CDR3s were found in Type 1 diabetes patients in all four CD4+ subsets.

This clone showed up just a few times. Its antigen is still unknown. V trimming: 4 bases; J trimming: 7 bases; junction bases outside the gene matches: 1. CDR3 size: 12 residues. CDR1 is SGHTA and CDR2 is FQGNSA in the germline V gene. The source is a man younger than 45 with type 1 diabetes. Sequenced input: central memory CD4+ T cells from blood. The chain employs TRBV7-2 and TRBJ1-3; 7 bases line up with TRBD1. The DNA for the CDR3 is TGTGCCAGCAGCTCACAGGGGAACACCATATATTTT. Translating gives CASSSQGNTIYF.